Each of the 14 T cell receptor beta chains below was sequenced from the same sample in a study of T cells after yellow fever vaccination. TCRdb processed the 5' RACE reads anew with MiXCR; each CDR3 protein has one entry. The sample lists over 110,000 distinct CDR3 sequences, 7.7% occurring once. Sequenced material: CD4+ T cells sorted from PBMCs, taken 5 days after the yellow fever booster vaccination. Every receptor here comes from a young man who received the YFV17D yellow fever vaccine.

In this sample, this clonotype turned up many times. The chain combines TRBV7-2 with TRBJ1-1; TRBD1 is a possible D gene (5 bases). CDR3 length: 15 residues. V lost 2 bases, J lost 3 bases, and 13 bases lay in between. Germline CDR1 SGHTA, CDR2 FQGNSA. CDR3 sequence (DNA): TGTGCCAGCAGCTTATATGGGGCTTTGGACACTGAAGCTTTCTTT. Its translation: CASSLYGALDTEAFF.

This clonotype was counted between two and nine times. The gene calls are TRBV11-2 and TRBJ2-7, with a tentative D call TRBD1 (5 bases). The length of the CDR3 is 18 residues. The germline V and J ends were trimmed by 2 bases and 3 bases, with 23 bases remaining between them. Germline CDR1 is SGHAT and CDR2 is FQNNGV. As DNA, the CDR3 is TGTGCCAGCAGCTTAAGGTGGGGCATCCGGAATCTTAACTACGAGCAGTACTTC. Its translation: CASSLRWGIRNLNYEQYF.

This clonotype has ten or more counts. The chain joins TRBV18 to TRBJ2-5; D is unresolved. The CDR3 is 13 residues long. V lost 2 bases to trimming and J lost 2 bases, with 6 bases between them. Germline V CDR1 and CDR2: KGHSH, LQKENI. CDR3 region: CASSPFLQETQYF. In nucleotides, the CDR3 is TGTGCCAGCTCACCATTTCTGCAAGAGACCCAGTACTTC.

This clonotype was counted at least ten times. This rearrangement joins TRBV20-1 to TRBJ2-1; 11 bases are a match to TRBD2. Germline CDR1 is DFQATT and CDR2 is SNEGSKA (reference sequence). V gave up 4 bases and J gave up 4 bases; unmatched junction bases: 3. This CDR3 is 14 amino acids long. In nucleotides, the CDR3 is TGCAGTGCTACGACTAGCGGGACTTACAATGAGCAGTTCTTC. This gives the protein CSATTSGTYNEQFF.

This clonotype has at least ten counts. V and J are TRBV15 and TRBJ2-1; TRBD2 agrees at 10 bases. CDR1 and CDR2 from the germline V gene are LNHNV and YYDKDF (reference sequence). The CDR3 contains 15 residues. The J segment lost 4 bases and the V segment lost 6 bases, leaving 6 bases of the junction unmatched. The DNA of the CDR3 is TGTGCCACCAGTAGCGGGACTAGCGTATACAATGAGCAGTTCTTC. This codes for CATSSGTSVYNEQFF.

The V and J genes are TRBV20-1 and TRBJ2-1; 13 bases agree with TRBD2. J gave up 0 bases and V 8 bases, and 10 bases lay outside the gene matches. The CDR3 is 17 amino acids. CDR1 DFQATT and CDR2 SNEGSKA come from the germline V gene (reference sequence). The CDR3 here is CSSLGTSGKSSYNEQFF. The CDR3 region has the DNA TGCAGTTCGCTTGGGACTAGCGGGAAAAGCTCCTACAATGAGCAGTTCTTC.

This clonotype showed up many times. The chain recombines TRBV5-1 with TRBJ2-3; D is ambiguous. The length of the CDR3 is 14 residues. V was cut by 0 bases and J by 3 bases, with 8 bases left in between. Per the germline V gene, CDR1 is SGHRS and CDR2 is YFSETQ. The CDR3 reads CASSLGEQTDTQYF. For the CDR3, the DNA is TGCGCCAGCAGCTTGGGCGAACAAACAGATACGCAGTATTTT.

Ten or more counts support this clonotype. The chain has TRBV7-2 and TRBJ2-5; the match to TRBD1 covers 11 bases. V shed 2 bases and J 5 bases; nucleotides not matched to a gene: 4. The CDR3 loop spans 15 amino acids. Germline V gene sequence: CDR1 SGHTA, CDR2 FQGNSA. CDR3 region: CASSLRTGGEETQYF. The CDR3 DNA reads TGTGCCAGCAGCTTAAGGACAGGGGGCGAGGAGACCCAGTACTTC.

This clonotype has ten or more counts. The chain couples TRBV6-5 to TRBJ1-4, with a weak D call TRBD1 (5 bases). In germline, CDR1 is MNHEY, CDR2 SVGAGI. Trimming cost V 0 bases and J 10 bases, with 15 bases left between them. The CDR3 has 15 amino acids. In nucleotides, the CDR3 is TGTGCCAGCAGTTACTCAGAGGGGCAGGTTGGAAAACTGTTTTTT. Its protein product is CASSYSEGQVGKLFF.

A single count supports this clonotype. A much larger clone lies a single base off, so this may be a read error. J is TRBJ2-7 and V is TRBV7-9, with 7 nucleotides matching TRBD1. V dropped 4 bases and J dropped 2; count of bases not matched to a gene: 8. CDR3 length: 15 residues. Germline V lookup: CDR1 SEHNR, CDR2 FQNEAQ (reference sequence). The chain's CDR3 is CASSSTGTRPYEQYF. The CDR3 DNA reads as TGTGCCAGCAGCTCGACAGGGACGCGTCCCTACGAGCAGTACTTC.

This clonotype was counted at least ten times. V and J are TRBV29-1 and TRBJ2-1, with D possibly being TRBD2 (5 bases). CDR1 is SQVTM and CDR2 is ANQGSEA in the germline V gene. The V end lost 4 bases, the J end lost 5 bases, and 12 bases lay between the germline ends. CDR3 size: 13 residues. The DNA for the CDR3 is TGCAGCGTTGCTCCCACTAGAGACAATGAGCAGTTCTTC. Translation: CSVAPTRDNEQFF.

This clonotype was picked up many times. This chain joins TRBV11-2 and TRBJ2-7; 7 bases line up with TRBD1. V was clipped by 1 base and J by 0 bases; unmatched bases: 3. Per germline, CDR1 SGHAT and CDR2 FQNNGV. This CDR3 region has 15 residues. The CDR3 reads CASSLGPGGSYEQYF. As DNA, the CDR3 is TGTGCCAGCAGCTTAGGCCCAGGGGGCTCCTACGAGCAGTACTTC. The full variable domain, its missing parts supplied by reference TRBV11-2 and TRBJ2-7, is EAGVAQSPRYKIIEKRQSVAFWCNPISGHATLYWYQQILGQGPKLLIQFQNNGVVDDSQLPKDRFSAERLKGVDSTLKIQPAKLEDSAVYLCASSLGPGGSYEQYFGPGTRLTVT.

This clonotype has a count of ten or more. The CDR3 loop is CATSRGYGTSDTDTQYF. The CDR3 region has the DNA TGTGCCACCAGCAGGGGGTACGGGACTAGCGACACAGATACGCAGTATTTT. The rearrangement uses TRBV15 and TRBJ2-3; 10 nucleotides match TRBD2. V dropped 3 bases and J dropped 2; count of bases not matched to a gene: 8. This CDR3 region has 17 residues. The germline V gene encodes CDR1 LNHNV and CDR2 YYDKDF (reference sequence).

There are many counts of this clonotype. This chain joins TRBV12-3 or TRBV12-4 and TRBJ1-6; D gene ambiguous. This CDR3 spans 13 amino acids. V was pared by 4 bases and J by 10 bases, with 11 bases between. CDR3 in DNA: TGTGCCAGCAGTTCGGTTAACGAGTCACCCCTCCACTTT. Encoded protein: CASSSVNESPLHF.